Below, 14 T cell receptor beta chains from the same sample are listed, as sequenced in a study of response to subunit inactivated influenza vaccine listed by TCRdb under 2018. The library came from RT-PCR. TCRdb names Illumina HiSeq 2500 as the instrument used. In-frame beta chains were kept once TCRdb had trimmed the public reads at Q25 with fastp and called clones with MiXCR. Rows are unified per CDR3 protein, each entry keeping the most common DNA and genes. Across this sample there are hundreds of thousands of distinct CDR3 sequences, with 10% to 11% seen only once. Together, the top ten hold roughly 12% of the sample. Taken with the paper, the label for time point translates to: around 45 days after influenza vaccine administration. This specimen consisted of PBMCs from blood, obtained around seven weeks after vaccination. The receptors originated from a man aged 45 to 65 who received an inactivated influenza vaccine. Donor details come from another sample of the same person, matched by shared clones.

The CDR3 protein is CASSFGAYGAHTGELFF. CDR3 sequence (DNA): TGTGCCAGCAGCTTCGGTGCCTATGGGGCCCACACCGGGGAGCTGTTTTTT. The rearrangement joins TRBV13 to TRBJ2-2, with a tentative D call TRBD1 (5 bases). V was pared by 3 bases and J by 3 bases, with 17 bases between. This CDR3 has 17 amino acids. From germline, CDR1 is PRHDT and CDR2 FYEKMQ (reference sequence).

This clonotype has a count of ten or more. This chain connects TRBV27 to TRBJ2-7; 11 nucleotides align to TRBD2. Germline V gene lookup returns CDR1 MNHEY and CDR2 SMNVEV (reference sequence). This CDR3 region has 14 residues. With V trimmed by 6 bases and J by 7 bases, 8 bases remained unmatched. The CDR3 here is CASSPSGGPSEQYF. The CDR3 DNA sequence: TGTGCCAGCAGCCCTAGCGGGGGGCCTAGTGAGCAGTACTTC.

This clonotype came up many times. The chain employs TRBV3-1 and TRBJ1-3; unclear D gene. Trimming shortened V by 2 bases and J by 4 bases, and 6 bases separated the two germline ends. Germline CDR1 and CDR2: LGHDT and YNNKEL (reference sequence). The CDR3 runs to 13 residues. CDR3 residues: CASSQSYGNTIYF. The CDR3, as DNA: TGTGCCAGCAGCCAATCTTACGGAAACACCATATATTTT.

The genes are TRBV10-3 and TRBJ2-1; D might be TRBD2 (5 bases). Trimming took off 5 bases at V and 9 bases at J, with 11 bases between the two ends. Germline CDR1 is ENHRY and CDR2 is SYGVKD. There are 12 residues in the CDR3. CDR3 nucleotide sequence: TGTGCCATCAGTACAACTAGTCGTGAGCAGTTCTTC. Its translation is CAISTTSREQFF.

This chain links TRBV2 with TRBJ2-5; D uncertain. The CDR3 sequence is 12 residues long. With 2 bases removed from V and 7 bases from J, the gap between germline ends came to 8 bases. CDR1 and CDR2 from the germline V gene are SNHLY and FYNNEI. The CDR3 reads CASSEQERTQYF. In DNA, the CDR3 is TGTGCCAGCAGTGAACAGGAACGGACCCAGTACTTC. Supplemented by reference TRBV2 and TRBJ2-5, the full variable domain reads EPEVTQTPSHQVTQMGQEVILRCVPISNHLYFYWYRQILGQKVEFLVSFYNNEISEKSEIFDDQFSVERPDGSNFTLKIRSTKLEDSAMYFCASSEQERTQYFGPGTRLLVL.

In this sample, this clonotype turned up a few times. The chain links TRBV11-3 to TRBJ2-1; 7 nucleotides line up with TRBD1. The CDR3 is made up of 16 amino acids. The V gene's germline CDR1 is SGHNT and CDR2 YENEEA. V shed 5 bases and J 0 bases; nucleotides not matched to a gene: 7. The CDR3 coding sequence is TGTGCCAGCAGCCCCAGACAGGGTCTCTCCTACAATGAGCAGTTCTTC. Translated, it gives CASSPRQGLSYNEQFF.

This clonotype appeared a few times. V usage is TRBV11-1 and J usage is TRBJ2-3; 7 bases match TRBD2. The CDR3 consists of 15 residues. Trimming cost V 5 bases and J 1 base; bases outside gene matches: 6. The germline CDR1 and CDR2 sequences are SGHAT and FQDESV (reference sequence). The CDR3 spells CASSTRLARTDTQYF. CDR3 bases: TGTGCCAGCAGCACAAGACTAGCTCGCACAGATACGCAGTATTTT.

In its sample, this clonotype was seen a few times. This chain links TRBV7-7 with TRBJ2-3; D may correspond to TRBD1 or TRBD2 (7 bases each). V was cut by 5 bases and J by 0 bases, with 12 bases left in between. The length of the CDR3 is 15 residues. Germline V gene sequence: CDR1 SSHAT, CDR2 FNYEAQ (reference sequence). In DNA form, the CDR3 reads TGTGCCAGCAGCGCAGCGGGACAGAGCACAGATACGCAGTATTTT. Protein product: CASSAAGQSTDTQYF.

Only a few counts were recorded for this clonotype. The V and J genes are TRBV20-1 and TRBJ1-1, with D perhaps TRBD1 (5 bases). The germline gives CDR1 DFQATT, CDR2 SNEGSKA (reference sequence). This CDR3 contains 14 residues. Deletions cut 5 bases from V and 0 bases from J, with 13 bases between. Here the CDR3 DNA reads TGCAGTGCTGTGCGGGAGGGGATGAACACTGAAGCTTTCTTT. Translating gives CSAVREGMNTEAFF.

In DNA, the CDR3 is TGTGCCATCAACCCGGGTCGCGGGGGCTCAGATACGCAGTATTTT. Protein: CAINPGRGGSDTQYF. This chain joins TRBV10-3 and TRBJ2-3; TRBD2 might be the D (7 bases). CDR1 and CDR2 (germline): ENHRY, SYGVKD. V was pared by 7 bases and J by 4 bases, with 18 bases between. This CDR3 spans 15 amino acids.

A few counts support this clonotype. The rearrangement uses TRBV20-1 and TRBJ1-2; 7 bases line up with TRBD1. This CDR3 comprises 14 residues. V lost 1 base, J lost 4 bases, and 6 bases stayed unmatched. Germline assignment: CDR1 DFQATT and CDR2 SNEGSKA (reference sequence). The CDR3 sequence is CSARGTGRSYGYTF. CDR3 coding DNA: TGCAGTGCTAGAGGGACAGGACGAAGCTATGGCTACACCTTC.

J is TRBJ2-1 and V is TRBV28, with D uncertain. The V and J ends lost 10 bases and 0 bases respectively, with 10 bases between them. This CDR3 has 13 residues. The germline V gene has CDR1 MDHEN and CDR2 SYDVKM. Here the CDR3 reads CAIRPSSYNEQFF. For the CDR3, the DNA is TGTGCCATAAGGCCGAGCTCCTACAATGAGCAGTTCTTC.

This clonotype was seen just once. Here the CDR3 DNA reads TGTGCAAGTCGCTTAGCTTCATTCCTAGAGACCCAGTACTTC. It codes for CASRLASFLETQYF. The chain carries TRBV12-2 and TRBJ2-5. TRBV12-2 is listed as a pseudogene. The CDR3 has 14 residues.

This chain uses TRBV14 with TRBJ2-5; tentatively, D is TRBD2 (7 bases). The V gene's germline CDR1 is SGHDN and CDR2 FVKESK. V was clipped by 6 bases and J by 7 bases, with 21 bases between them. The CDR3 runs 15 residues. Written as DNA, the CDR3 is TGTGCCAGCAGACCCTCGGCTAGCGGAGGGGGGACCCAGTACTTC. It encodes CASRPSASGGGTQYF.